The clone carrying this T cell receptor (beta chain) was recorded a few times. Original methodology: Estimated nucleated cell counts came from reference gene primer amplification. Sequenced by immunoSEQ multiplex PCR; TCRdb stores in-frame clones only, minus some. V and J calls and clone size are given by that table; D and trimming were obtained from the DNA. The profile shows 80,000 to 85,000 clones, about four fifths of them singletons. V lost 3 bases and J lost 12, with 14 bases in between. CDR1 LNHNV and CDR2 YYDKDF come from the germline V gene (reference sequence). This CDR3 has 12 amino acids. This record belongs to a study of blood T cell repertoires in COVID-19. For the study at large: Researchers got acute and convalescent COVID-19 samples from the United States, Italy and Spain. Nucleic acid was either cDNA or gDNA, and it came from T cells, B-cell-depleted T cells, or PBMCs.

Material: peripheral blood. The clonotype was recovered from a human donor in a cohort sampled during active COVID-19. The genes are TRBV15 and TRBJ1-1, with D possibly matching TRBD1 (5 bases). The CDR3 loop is CATSSDDRGSFF. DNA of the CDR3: TGTGCCACCAGCAGTGACGACCGGGGGTCTTTCTTT.